The entry below gives a single T cell receptor beta chain sequence along with its context. Germline CDR1 reads MNHNY; CDR2 reads SVGAGI (reference sequence). V dropped 0 bases and J dropped 7 bases, with 15 bases sitting between them. The CDR3 contains 16 residues. The data stem from a study of OX40 agonist ivuxolimab in advanced cancers. Overall study: Dose-escalation subjects each had hepatocellular carcinoma, melanoma, renal cell or head and neck cancer.

Using immunoSEQ multiplex PCR, the repertoire was profiled, and TCRdb retains in-frame clones only, with some absent. Of fewer than 90,000 clones listed, around 88% are singletons. This receptor was taken from an adult with an advanced solid tumor such as melanoma, head and neck, liver or kidney cancer. Sequencing was performed on CD4+ or CD8+ T cells sorted from blood, taken in a trial of the OX40 agonist ivuxolimab. This chain connects TRBV6-6 to TRBJ1-4; D perhaps matches TRBD1 (6 bases). CDR3 DNA sequence: TGTGCCAGCAGTTACTCGACGCAGGGGATGGGTGAAAAACTGTTTTTT. It translates to CASSYSTQGMGEKLFF.